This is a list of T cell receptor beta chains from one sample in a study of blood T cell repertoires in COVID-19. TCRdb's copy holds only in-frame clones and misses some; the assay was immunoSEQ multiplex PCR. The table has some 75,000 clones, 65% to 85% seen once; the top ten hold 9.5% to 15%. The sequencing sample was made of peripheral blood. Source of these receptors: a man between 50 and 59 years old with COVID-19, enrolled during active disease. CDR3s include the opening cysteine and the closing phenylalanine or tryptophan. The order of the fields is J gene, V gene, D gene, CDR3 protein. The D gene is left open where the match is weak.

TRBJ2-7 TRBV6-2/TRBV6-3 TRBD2 CASSPGLADISYEQYF
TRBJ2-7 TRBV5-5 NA CASSLGQPRHEQYF
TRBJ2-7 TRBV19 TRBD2 CASTPGLESHEQYF
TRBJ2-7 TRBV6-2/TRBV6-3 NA CASSYSPAGEQYF
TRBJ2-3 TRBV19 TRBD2 CASTHTSGRAQDTQYF
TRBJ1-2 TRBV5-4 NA CASSLAGLADTRGYTF
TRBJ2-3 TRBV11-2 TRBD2 CASKLAGYTDTQYF
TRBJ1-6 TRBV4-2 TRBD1 CASSPGQTNSPLHF
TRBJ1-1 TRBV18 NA CASSPPGGTEAFF
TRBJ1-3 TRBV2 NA CASRQGGNTIYF
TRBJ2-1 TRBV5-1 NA CASSPEGDTPSAEQFF
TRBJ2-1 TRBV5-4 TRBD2 CASSLGPGEGEQFF
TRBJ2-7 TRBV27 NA CASSYRGGGDEQYF
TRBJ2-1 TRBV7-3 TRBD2 CASSLEIAGGGNEQFF
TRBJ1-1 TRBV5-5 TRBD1 CASGGTVEAFF
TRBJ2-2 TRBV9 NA CASSVVSGLITGELFF
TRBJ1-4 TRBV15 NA CATGGGSTNEKLFF
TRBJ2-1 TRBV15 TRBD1 CATSRVDETGDDEQFF
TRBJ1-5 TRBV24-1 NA CATSDTGPSNQPQHF
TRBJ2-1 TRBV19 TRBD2 CASSLRLAGSSYNEQFF
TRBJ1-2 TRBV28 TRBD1 CASSLAGGIGYTF
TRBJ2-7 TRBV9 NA CASSGGGRGDEQYF
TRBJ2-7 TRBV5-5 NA CASSLDQRTVSYEQYF
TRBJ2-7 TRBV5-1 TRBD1 CASRTGTGGAHEQYF
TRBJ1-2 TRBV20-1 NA CSAPDNGYTF
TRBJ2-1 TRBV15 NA CATSSGPPSYNEQFF
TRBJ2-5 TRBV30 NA CAWTTGNQETQYF
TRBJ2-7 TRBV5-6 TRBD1 CASSDQTGVAYEQYF
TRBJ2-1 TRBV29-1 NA CSVEQGFFDEQFF
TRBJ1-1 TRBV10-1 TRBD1 CASSDGQGTEAFF
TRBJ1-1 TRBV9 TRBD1 CASSGTGMNTEAFF
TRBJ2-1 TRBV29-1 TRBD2 CSARGVRNEQFF
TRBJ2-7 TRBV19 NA CASSLYWTGSYEQYF
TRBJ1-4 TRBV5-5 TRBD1 CASSTGQENEKLFF
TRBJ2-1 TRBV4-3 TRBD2 CASSHVASGVSYNEQFF
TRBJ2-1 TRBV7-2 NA CASSLGRSSVNEQFF
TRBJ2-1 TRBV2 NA CASSEATMGLLYNEQFF
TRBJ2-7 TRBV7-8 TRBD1 CASSFDRTGRYEQYF
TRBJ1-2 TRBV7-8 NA CASSLNRDSGGHGYTF
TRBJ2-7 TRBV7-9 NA CASSRGTLYYEQYF
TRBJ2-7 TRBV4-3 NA CASSHAGQPYEQYF
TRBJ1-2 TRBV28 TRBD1 CASSSFRDRAIQGYTF
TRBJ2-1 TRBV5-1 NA CASSLNAPPTDEQFF
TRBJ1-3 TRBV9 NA CASSVWDSGRSGNTIYF
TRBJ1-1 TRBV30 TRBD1 CAWRTQGAGTEAFF
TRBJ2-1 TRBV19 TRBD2 CASSLTSGRAIF
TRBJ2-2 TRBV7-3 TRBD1 CASRAQGSPGELFF
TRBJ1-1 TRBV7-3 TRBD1 CASSLPDRGFTEAFF
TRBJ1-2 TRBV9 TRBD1 CASSSTGVGGYTF
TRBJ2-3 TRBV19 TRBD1 CATSFPGQGSTDTQYF
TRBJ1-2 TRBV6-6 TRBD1 CASRPDRLNYGYTF
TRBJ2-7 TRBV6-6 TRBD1 CASSRDRAYEQYF
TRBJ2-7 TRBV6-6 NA CASSRAYPANEQYF
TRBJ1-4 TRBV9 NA CASSQNPTNEKLFF
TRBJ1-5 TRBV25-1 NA CASSESEDSYQPQHF